The present entry profiles one T cell receptor beta chain with its context. Its antigen is not yet known. No base qualities exist here, and no much larger clone lies one base off it. The sample originates from a study of blood T cell repertoires in COVID-19 (dated by TCRdb to about 2020). Study-level background: Collaborator samples came from the United States, Italy and Spain and covered acute and convalescent phases of COVID-19. The material from the prospective study consisted of cDNA or gDNA derived from T cells, B-cell-depleted T cells, or PBMCs. The dataset comprised deeply sampled blood TCRbeta repertoires from subjects exposed to, actively infected with, or recovered from COVID-19. A freely available public database, intended as a resource for researchers studying the immune response to SARS-CoV-2, is where the repertoires were released. Samples were obtained from the ongoing ImmuneRACE study (first 160 participants) and from roughly 1,300 subjects provided by 6 global collaborators. Sample metadata almost always included a de-identified subject ID, COVID-19 status, age in years and sex. HLA class I and class II types, where available, came from metadata supplied by the sample provider rather than from assay-based typing.

Including cysteine and phenylalanine, the CDR3 has 15 amino acids. Of all the DNA, just the CDR3 is kept, 45 bases in frame from base 1. Relative to germline, V is missing 5 bases and J is missing 9 bases, with 8 bases of the junction outside any gene match. The germline V gene gives CDR1 as MNHEY and CDR2 as SVGEGT. TCRbeta CDR3 regions were amplified from genomic DNA by means of the immunoSEQ Assay, a bias-controlled multiplex PCR. Concerning the study's data processing: Within the assay, amplification of reference gene primers was used to estimate how many nucleated cells each sample contained. To quantify the absolute abundance of each unique TCRbeta CDR3 rearrangement, sequence reads were collapsed and filtered. For each sample, productive Simpson clonality was calculated as the square root of Simpson's diversity index over productive rearrangements. TCRdb's version of the immuneACCESS table is confined to in-frame rearrangements and falls short of the full clone set. An unresolved V gene accounts for under half of the shortfall where checked; the remainder is of unknown origin. The V and J calls and the clone size are those of that table, but D and trimming were determined from the DNA. Present in this sample are 65,000 to 85,000 clones, about 86% of which were seen just once. 3.5% to 4.5% of the sample comes from the top ten.

General study outcomes and caveats: Clinical and demographic metadata were provided uncurated, with the amount varying by source and participant.

Each collaborating institution followed its own protocols to collect whole blood in K2EDTA tubes. For TCRbeta analysis, collaborators shipped samples in one of three forms: frozen whole blood, isolated PBMCs, or DNA extracted from either of those sample types. The sequenced sample was peripheral blood. The source is a man aged 50 or older with active COVID-19. The chain joins TRBV6-2 or TRBV6-3 to TRBJ2-5, with 14 bases aligning to TRBD2. The CDR3 corresponds to CASSARTSGGPAQYF. The nucleotides read TGTGCCAGCAGTGCCCGGACTAGCGGGGGGCCGGCCCAGTACTTC.